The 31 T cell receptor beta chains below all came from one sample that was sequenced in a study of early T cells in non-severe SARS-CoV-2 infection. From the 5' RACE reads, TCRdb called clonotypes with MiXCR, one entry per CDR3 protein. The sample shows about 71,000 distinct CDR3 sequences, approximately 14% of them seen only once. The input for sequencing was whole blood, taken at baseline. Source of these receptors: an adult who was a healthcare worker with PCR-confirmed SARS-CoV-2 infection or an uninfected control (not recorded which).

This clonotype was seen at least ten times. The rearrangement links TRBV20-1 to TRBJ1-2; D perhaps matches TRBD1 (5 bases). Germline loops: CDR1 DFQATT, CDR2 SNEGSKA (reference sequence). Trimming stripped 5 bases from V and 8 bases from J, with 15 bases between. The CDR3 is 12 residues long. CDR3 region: CSASQEVEGYTF. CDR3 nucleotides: TGCAGTGCTTCACAGGAGGTCGAGGGCTACACCTTC.

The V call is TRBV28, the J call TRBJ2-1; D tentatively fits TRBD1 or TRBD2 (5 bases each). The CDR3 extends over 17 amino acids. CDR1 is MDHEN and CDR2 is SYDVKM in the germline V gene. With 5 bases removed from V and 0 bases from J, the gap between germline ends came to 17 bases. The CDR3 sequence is CASSPPGTSGSYNEQFF. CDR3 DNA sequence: TGTGCCAGCAGTCCCCCTGGGACCTCGGGCTCCTACAATGAGCAGTTCTTC.

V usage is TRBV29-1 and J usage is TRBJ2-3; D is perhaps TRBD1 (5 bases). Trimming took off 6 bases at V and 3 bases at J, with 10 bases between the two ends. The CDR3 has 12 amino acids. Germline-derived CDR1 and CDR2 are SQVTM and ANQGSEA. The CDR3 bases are TGCAGCGTGTGGGCAGGGACAGATACGCAGTATTTT. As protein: CSVWAGTDTQYF.

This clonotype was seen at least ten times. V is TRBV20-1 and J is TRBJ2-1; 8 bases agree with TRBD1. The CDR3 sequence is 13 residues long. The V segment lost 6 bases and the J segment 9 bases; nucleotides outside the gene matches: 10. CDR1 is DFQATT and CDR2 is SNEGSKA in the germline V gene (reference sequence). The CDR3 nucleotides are TGCAGTGCCCCTCCCGGGACAGGCAGTGAGCAGTTCTTC. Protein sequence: CSAPPGTGSEQFF.

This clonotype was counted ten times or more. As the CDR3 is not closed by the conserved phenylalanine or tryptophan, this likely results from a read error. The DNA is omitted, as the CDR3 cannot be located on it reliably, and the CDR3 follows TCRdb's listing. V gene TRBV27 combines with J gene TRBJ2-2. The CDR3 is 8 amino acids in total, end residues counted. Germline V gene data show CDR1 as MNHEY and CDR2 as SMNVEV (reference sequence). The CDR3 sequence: CASSSGLL.

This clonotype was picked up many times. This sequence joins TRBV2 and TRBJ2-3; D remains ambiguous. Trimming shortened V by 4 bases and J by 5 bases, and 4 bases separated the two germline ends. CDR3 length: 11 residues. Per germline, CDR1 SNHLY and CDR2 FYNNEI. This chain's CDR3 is CASSVRDTQYF. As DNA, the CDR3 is TGTGCCAGCAGTGTGAGAGATACGCAGTATTTT.

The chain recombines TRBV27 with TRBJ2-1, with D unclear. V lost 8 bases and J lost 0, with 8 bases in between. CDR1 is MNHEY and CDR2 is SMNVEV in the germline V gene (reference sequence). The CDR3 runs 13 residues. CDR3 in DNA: TGTGCCAGCGGGGTCTACTCCTACAATGAGCAGTTCTTC. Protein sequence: CASGVYSYNEQFF.

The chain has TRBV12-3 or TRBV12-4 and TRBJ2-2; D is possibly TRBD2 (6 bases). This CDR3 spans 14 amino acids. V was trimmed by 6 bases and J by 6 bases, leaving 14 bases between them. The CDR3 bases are TGTGCCAGCAGGAGGACGGGGGTATCCGGGGAGCTGTTTTTT. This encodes CASRRTGVSGELFF.

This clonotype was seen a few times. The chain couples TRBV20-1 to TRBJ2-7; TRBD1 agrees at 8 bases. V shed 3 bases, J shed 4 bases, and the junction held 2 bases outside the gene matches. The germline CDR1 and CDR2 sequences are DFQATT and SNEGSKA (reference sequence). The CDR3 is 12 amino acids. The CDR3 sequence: CSARDREYEQYF. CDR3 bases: TGCAGTGCTAGGGACAGGGAGTACGAGCAGTACTTC.

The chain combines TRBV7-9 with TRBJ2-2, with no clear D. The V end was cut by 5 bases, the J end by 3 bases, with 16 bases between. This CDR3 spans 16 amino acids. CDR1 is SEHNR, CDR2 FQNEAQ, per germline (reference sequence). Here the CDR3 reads CASSPDPEFDTGELFF. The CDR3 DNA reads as TGTGCCAGCAGCCCGGACCCAGAATTCGACACCGGGGAGCTGTTTTTT. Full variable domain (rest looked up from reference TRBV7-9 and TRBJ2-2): DTGVSQNPRHKITKRGQNVTFRCDPISEHNRLYWYRQTLGQGPEFLTYFQNEAQLEKSRLLSDRFSAERPKGSFSTLEIQRTEQGDSAMYLCASSPDPEFDTGELFFGEGSRLTVL.

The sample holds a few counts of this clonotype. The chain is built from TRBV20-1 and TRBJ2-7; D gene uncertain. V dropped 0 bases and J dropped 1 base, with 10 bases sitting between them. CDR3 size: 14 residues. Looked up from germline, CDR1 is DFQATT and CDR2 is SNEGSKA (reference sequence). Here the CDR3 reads CSARDSAVSYEQYF. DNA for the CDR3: TGCAGTGCTAGAGACTCGGCAGTATCCTACGAGCAGTACTTC.

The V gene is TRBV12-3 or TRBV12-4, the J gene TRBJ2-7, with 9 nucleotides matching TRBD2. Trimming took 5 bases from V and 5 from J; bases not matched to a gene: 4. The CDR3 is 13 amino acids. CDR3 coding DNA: TGTGCCAGCAGTGGGGGACTAGCTCACGAGCAGTACTTC. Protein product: CASSGGLAHEQYF.

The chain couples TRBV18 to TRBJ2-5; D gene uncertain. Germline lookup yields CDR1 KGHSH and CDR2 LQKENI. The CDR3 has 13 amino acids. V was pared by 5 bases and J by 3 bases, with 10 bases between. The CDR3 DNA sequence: TGTGCCAGCTCATCAAACATTAAAGAGACCCAGTACTTC. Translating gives CASSSNIKETQYF.

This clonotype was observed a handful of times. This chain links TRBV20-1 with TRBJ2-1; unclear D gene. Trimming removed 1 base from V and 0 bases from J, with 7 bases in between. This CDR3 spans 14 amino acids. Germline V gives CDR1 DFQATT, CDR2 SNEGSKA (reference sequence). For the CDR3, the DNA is TGCAGTGCTAGAGGGAGAGTCTCCTACAATGAGCAGTTCTTC. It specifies CSARGRVSYNEQFF.

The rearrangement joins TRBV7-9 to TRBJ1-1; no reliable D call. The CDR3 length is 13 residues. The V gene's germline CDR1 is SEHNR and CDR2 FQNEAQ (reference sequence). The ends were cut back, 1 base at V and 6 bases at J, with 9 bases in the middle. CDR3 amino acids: CASSLGLDPEAFF. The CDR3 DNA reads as TGTGCCAGCAGCTTAGGGCTAGACCCTGAAGCTTTCTTT.

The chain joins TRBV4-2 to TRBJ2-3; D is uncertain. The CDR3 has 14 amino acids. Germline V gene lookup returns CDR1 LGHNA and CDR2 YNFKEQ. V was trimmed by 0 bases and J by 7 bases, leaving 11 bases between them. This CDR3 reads CASSQEVRANTQYF. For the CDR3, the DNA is TGTGCCAGCAGCCAAGAAGTCCGGGCGAATACGCAGTATTTT.

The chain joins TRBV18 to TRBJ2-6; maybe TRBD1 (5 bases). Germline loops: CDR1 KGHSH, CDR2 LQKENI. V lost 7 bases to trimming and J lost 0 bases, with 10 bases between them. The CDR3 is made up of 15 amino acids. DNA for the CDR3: TGTGCCAGCTTCAGGGATTACTCTGGGGCCAACGTCCTGACTTTC. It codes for CASFRDYSGANVLTF.

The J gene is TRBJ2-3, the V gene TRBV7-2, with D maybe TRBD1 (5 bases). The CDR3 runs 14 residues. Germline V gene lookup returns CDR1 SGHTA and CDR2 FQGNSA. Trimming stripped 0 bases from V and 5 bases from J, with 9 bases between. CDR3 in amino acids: CASSLALQGDTQYF. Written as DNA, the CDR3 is TGTGCCAGCAGCTTAGCGCTCCAGGGAGATACGCAGTATTTT.

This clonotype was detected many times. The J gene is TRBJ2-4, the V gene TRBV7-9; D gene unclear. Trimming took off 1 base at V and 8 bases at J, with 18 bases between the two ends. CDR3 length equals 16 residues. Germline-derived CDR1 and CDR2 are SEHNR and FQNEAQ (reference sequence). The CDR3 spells CASSLVPPDGPDIQYF. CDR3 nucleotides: TGTGCCAGCAGCTTAGTCCCCCCCGACGGTCCTGACATTCAGTACTTC.

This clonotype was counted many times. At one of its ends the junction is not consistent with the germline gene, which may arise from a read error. This CDR3 reads CATSGTGVGETQYF. Here the CDR3 DNA reads TGCGCCACCTCCGGGACAGGGGTGGGGGAGACCCAGTACTTC. The chain recombines TRBV12-3 or TRBV12-4 with TRBJ2-5; 10 bases map to TRBD1. This CDR3 region has 14 residues.

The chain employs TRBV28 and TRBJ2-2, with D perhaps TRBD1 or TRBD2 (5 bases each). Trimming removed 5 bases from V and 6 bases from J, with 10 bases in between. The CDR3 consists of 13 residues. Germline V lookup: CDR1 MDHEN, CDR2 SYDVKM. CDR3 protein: CASSLGTPGELFF. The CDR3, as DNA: TGTGCCAGCAGTCTCGGGACGCCCGGGGAGCTGTTTTTT.

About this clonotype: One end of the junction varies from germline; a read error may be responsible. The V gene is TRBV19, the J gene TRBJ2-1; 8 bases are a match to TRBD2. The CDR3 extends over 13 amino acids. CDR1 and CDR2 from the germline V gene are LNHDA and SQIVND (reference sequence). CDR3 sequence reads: CVSNIDREGKQFF. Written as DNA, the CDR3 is TGTGTCAGTAATATAGATCGGGAGGGGAAGCAGTTCTTC.

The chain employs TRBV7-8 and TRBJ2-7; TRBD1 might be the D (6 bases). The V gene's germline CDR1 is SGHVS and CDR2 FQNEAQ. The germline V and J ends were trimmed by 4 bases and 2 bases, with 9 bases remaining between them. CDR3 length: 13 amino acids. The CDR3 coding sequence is TGTGCCAGCAGCTCGCGGACAGCCTACGAGCAGTACTTC. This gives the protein CASSSRTAYEQYF. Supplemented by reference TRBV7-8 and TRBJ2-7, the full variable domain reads GAGVSQSPRYKVAKRGQDVALRCDPISGHVSLFWYQQALGQGPEFLTYFQNEAQLDKSGLPSDRFFAERPEGSVSTLKIQRTQQEDSAVYLCASSSRTAYEQYFGPGTRLTVT.

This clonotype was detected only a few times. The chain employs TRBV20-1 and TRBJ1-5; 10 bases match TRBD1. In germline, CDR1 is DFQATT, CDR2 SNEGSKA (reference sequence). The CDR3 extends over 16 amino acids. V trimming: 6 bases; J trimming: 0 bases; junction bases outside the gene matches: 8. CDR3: CSAPPWDRGSNQPQHF. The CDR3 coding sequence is TGCAGTGCACCTCCCTGGGACAGGGGTAGCAATCAGCCCCAGCATTTT.

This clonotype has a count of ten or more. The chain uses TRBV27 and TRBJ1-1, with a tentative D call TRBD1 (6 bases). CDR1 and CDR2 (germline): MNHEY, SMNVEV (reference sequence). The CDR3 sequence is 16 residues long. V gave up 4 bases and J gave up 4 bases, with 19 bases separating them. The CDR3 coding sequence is TGTGCCAGCAGTTCCCAGACAGGTCGTACGGGCACTGAAGCTTTCTTT. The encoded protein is CASSSQTGRTGTEAFF.

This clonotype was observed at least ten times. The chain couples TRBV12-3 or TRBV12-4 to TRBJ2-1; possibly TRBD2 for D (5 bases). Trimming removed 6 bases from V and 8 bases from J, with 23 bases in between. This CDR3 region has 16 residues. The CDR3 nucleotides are TGTGCCAGCAGCCGTGGGCGGTCGGACTTTAGTCATGAGCAGTTCTTC. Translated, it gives CASSRGRSDFSHEQFF.

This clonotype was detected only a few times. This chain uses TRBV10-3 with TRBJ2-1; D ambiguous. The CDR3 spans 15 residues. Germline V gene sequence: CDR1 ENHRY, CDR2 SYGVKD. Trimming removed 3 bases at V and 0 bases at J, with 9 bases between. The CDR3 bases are TGTGCCATCAGTGACTCACTGAGCTCCTACAATGAGCAGTTCTTC. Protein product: CAISDSLSSYNEQFF.

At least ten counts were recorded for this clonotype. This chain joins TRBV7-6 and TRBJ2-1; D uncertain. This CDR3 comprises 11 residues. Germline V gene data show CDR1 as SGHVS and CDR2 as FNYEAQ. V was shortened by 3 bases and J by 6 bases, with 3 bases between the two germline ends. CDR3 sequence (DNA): TGTGCCAGCAGCTTTGGCAATGAGCAGTTCTTC. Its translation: CASSFGNEQFF.

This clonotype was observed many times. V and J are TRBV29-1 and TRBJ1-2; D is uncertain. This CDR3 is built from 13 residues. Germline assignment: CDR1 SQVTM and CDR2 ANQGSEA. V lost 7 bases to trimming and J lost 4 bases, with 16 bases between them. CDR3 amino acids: CSAPEVGSYGYTF. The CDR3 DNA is TGCAGCGCCCCCGAAGTTGGGAGCTATGGCTACACCTTC.

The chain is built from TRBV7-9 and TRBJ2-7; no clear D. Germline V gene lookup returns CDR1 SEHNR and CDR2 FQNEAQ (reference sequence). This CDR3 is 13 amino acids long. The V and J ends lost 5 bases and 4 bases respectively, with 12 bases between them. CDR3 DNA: TGTGCCAGCAGCGCTGGGCTCGGGTACGAGCAGTACTTC. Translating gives CASSAGLGYEQYF.

This CDR3 is CSAIGQPATEQYF. The CDR3 DNA follows: TGCAGTGCCATCGGACAGCCTGCCACCGAGCAGTACTTC. The chain uses TRBV20-1 and TRBJ2-7, with D possibly matching TRBD1 (6 bases). The CDR3 loop spans 13 amino acids. Germline CDR1 DFQATT, CDR2 SNEGSKA (reference sequence). Between the trimmed V and J ends, which lost 6 bases and 6 bases, there was a span of 18 bases.